A single T cell receptor (beta chain) is shown here with its context. Its antigen is currently unknown. These data originate in a study of early T cells in non-severe SARS-CoV-2 infection. On the study more broadly: Sequencing used unsorted whole-blood bulk RNA, so chains lack pairing. Points from the study as a whole: Lookups in VDJdb leaned toward anti-spike CD8 responses and missed private and CD4 specificities.

Germline V CDR1 and CDR2: SEHNR, FQNEAQ (reference sequence). This CDR3 is built from 17 residues. The V gene end was trimmed by 4 bases and the J gene end by 7 bases; junction bases not matched to a gene: 17. Attachment of unique molecular identifiers was made to individual cDNA molecules. A single record per CDR3 protein comes from TCRdb applying MiXCR to the 5' RACE reads. This table has about 48,000 distinct CDR3 sequences, roughly 13% appearing once. The sequenced sample consisted of whole blood. The sequence came from an adult who was a healthcare worker with PCR-confirmed SARS-CoV-2 infection or an uninfected control (not recorded which). The chain is built from TRBV7-9 and TRBJ2-5; TRBD2 matches at 8 bases. Here the CDR3 reads CASSSLGSGAYGGTQYF. CDR3 coding DNA: TGTGCCAGCAGCTCCCTGGGTAGCGGGGCCTACGGAGGGACCCAGTACTTC. The entire variable domain, with the rest obtained from reference TRBV7-9 and TRBJ2-5, is as follows: DTGVSQNPRHKITKRGQNVTFRCDPISEHNRLYWYRQTLGQGPEFLTYFQNEAQLEKSRLLSDRFSAERPKGSFSTLEIQRTEQGDSAMYLCASSSLGSGAYGGTQYFGPGTRLLVL.